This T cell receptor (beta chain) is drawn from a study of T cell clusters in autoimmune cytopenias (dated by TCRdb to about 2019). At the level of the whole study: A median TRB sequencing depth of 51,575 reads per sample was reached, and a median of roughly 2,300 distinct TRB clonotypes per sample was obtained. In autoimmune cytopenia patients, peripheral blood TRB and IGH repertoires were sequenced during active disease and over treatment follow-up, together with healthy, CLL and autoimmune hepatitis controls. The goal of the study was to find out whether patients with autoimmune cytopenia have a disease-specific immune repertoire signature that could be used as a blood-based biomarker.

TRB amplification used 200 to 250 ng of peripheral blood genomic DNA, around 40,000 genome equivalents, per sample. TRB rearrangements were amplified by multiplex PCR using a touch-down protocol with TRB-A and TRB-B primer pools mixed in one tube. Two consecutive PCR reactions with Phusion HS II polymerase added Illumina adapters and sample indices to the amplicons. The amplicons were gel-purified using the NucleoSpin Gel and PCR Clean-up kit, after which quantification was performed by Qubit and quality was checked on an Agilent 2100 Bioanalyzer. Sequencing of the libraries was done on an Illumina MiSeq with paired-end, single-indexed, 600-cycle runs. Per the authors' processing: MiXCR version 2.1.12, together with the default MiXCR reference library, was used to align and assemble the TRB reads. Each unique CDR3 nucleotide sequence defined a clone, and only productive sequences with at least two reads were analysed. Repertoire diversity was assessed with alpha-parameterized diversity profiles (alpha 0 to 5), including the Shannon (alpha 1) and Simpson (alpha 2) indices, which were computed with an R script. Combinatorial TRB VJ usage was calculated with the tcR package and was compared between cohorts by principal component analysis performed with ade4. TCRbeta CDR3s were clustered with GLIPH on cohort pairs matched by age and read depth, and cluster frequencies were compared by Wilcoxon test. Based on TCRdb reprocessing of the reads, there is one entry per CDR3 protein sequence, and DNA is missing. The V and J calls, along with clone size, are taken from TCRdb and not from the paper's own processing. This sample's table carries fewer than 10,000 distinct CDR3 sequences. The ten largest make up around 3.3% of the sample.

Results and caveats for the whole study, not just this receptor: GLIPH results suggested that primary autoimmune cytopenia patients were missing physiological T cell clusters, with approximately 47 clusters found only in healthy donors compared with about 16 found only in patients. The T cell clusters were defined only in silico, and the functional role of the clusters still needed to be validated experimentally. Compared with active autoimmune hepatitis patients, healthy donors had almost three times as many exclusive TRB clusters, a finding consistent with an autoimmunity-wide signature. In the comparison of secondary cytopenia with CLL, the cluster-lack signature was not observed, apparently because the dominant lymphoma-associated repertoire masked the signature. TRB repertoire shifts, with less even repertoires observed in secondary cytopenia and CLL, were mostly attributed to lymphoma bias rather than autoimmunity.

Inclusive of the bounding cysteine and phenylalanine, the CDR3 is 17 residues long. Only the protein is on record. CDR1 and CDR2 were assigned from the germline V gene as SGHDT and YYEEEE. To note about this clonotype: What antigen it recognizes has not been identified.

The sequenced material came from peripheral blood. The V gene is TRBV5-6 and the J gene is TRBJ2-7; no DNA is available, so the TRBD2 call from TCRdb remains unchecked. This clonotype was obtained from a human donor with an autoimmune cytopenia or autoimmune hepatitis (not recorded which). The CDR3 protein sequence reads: CASSPEELASGRNEQYF. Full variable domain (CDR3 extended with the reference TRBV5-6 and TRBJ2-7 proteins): DAGVTQSPTHLIKTRGQQVTLRCSPKSGHDTVSWYQQALGQGPQFIFQYYEEEERQRGNFPDRFSGHQFPNYSSELNVNALLLGDSALYLCASSPEELASGRNEQYFGPGTRLTVT.